This passage covers 7 T cell receptor beta chains from one sample sequenced in a study of OX40 agonist ivuxolimab in advanced cancers. Clones were sequenced by immunoSEQ multiplex PCR, and TCRdb holds only the in-frame ones, with some missing. The data hold around 44,000 clones, with approximately 83% observed a single time. The material sequenced was CD4+ or CD8+ T cells sorted from blood, taken in a trial of the OX40 agonist ivuxolimab. The receptor source for this set is an adult with an advanced solid tumor such as melanoma, head and neck, liver or kidney cancer.

The rearrangement links TRBV27 to TRBJ1-2, with 8 bases that match TRBD1. The V segment lost 2 bases and the J segment 6 bases; nucleotides outside the gene matches: 8. Per germline, CDR1 MNHEY and CDR2 SMNVEV (reference sequence). The CDR3 is made up of 15 amino acids. CDR3 DNA sequence: TGTGCCAGCAGTTTACGCCGACAGGGGCTTCATGGCTACACCTTC. Its translation is CASSLRRQGLHGYTF.

The chain joins TRBV10-3 to TRBJ1-2; no clear D gene. CDR1 ENHRY and CDR2 SYGVKD come from the germline V gene. Trimming left V 6 bases short and J 5 bases short, with 13 bases between. CDR3 length equals 13 residues. CDR3 nucleotides: TGTGCCATCAGCCTCGAAGATTCTTATGGCTACACCTTC. It yields the protein CAISLEDSYGYTF.

This chain uses TRBV19 with TRBJ1-5; D perhaps matches TRBD1 (6 bases). This CDR3 contains 15 residues. CDR1 and CDR2 (germline): LNHDA, SQIVND (reference sequence). Between the trimmed V and J ends, which lost 3 bases and 6 bases, there was a span of 15 bases. CDR3 in DNA: TGTGCCAGTAGTATGCCCCGGACAGTTGTTCAGCCCCAGCATTTT. Protein sequence: CASSMPRTVVQPQHF.

Only a few counts were recorded for this clone. The chain couples TRBV19 to TRBJ1-2, with 12 bases fitting TRBD1. J lost 3 bases, V lost 3 bases, and 17 bases had no gene match. This CDR3 region has 20 residues. The germline V gene has CDR1 LNHDA and CDR2 SQIVND (reference sequence). The CDR3 bases are TGTGCCAGTAGTATTTCGGACCGGAAGGTCCGGGACAGGGGGCACTATGGCTACACCTTC. Amino acids: CASSISDRKVRDRGHYGYTF.

The V call is TRBV13, the J call TRBJ2-7, with 7 bases identical to TRBD1. The CDR3 extends over 19 amino acids. The germline CDR1 and CDR2 sequences are PRHDT and FYEKMQ (reference sequence). V lost 5 bases to trimming and J lost 0 bases; unmatched junction nucleotides: 19. CDR3 coding DNA: TGTGCCAGCAGCCAAACAGTGGGATGGGGACAGAGTAACTCCTACGAGCAGTACTTC. This sequence encodes CASSQTVGWGQSNSYEQYF.

The chain is built from TRBV19 and TRBJ1-1; D uncertain. This CDR3 region has 14 residues. V gave up 6 bases and J gave up 0 bases, with 11 bases separating them. Germline V gives CDR1 LNHDA, CDR2 SQIVND (reference sequence). DNA for the CDR3: TGTGCCAGTAGGTCCTTTTTCATGAACACTGAAGCTTTCTTT. It encodes CASRSFFMNTEAFF.

This sequence joins TRBV30 and TRBJ2-3, with D possibly being TRBD2 (6 bases). The CDR3 has 13 residues. CDR1 is GTSNPN and CDR2 is SVGIG in the germline V gene (reference sequence). V lost 3 bases and J 1 base, leaving 8 bases between the germline ends. The CDR3 loop reads CAWRASGTDTQYF. Here the CDR3 DNA reads TGTGCCTGGAGGGCTAGCGGCACAGATACGCAGTATTTT.